The rows below give T cell receptor beta chains drawn from one sample of a study of breast tumors, draining lymph nodes, adjacent tissues. TCRdb itself ran the multiplex PCR reads through MiXCR, one entry per CDR3 protein. The sample lists 100,000 to 150,000 distinct CDR3 sequences; about a fifth were seen once. The sample taken for sequencing was axillary lymph node tissue. All receptors derive from a female donor with breast cancer. Some clones in this sample may be carry-over from other donors' samples. CDR3s include the opening cysteine and the closing phenylalanine or tryptophan. D genes are given only for firm matches. Size tells how often a clone was seen (once, few, many) or the class of an expanded clone, and some rows leave it out.

D	size	J	V	CDR3	DNA
TRBD1	many	TRBJ2-1	TRBV5-6	CASSRQGGKQFF	TGTGCCAGCAGCCGACAGGGGGGAAAGCAGTTCTTC
.	many	TRBJ2-7	TRBV12-5	CASGLDTYEQYF	TGTGCTAGTGGTTTGGACACGTACGAGCAGTACTTC
TRBD2	many	TRBJ2-7	TRBV2	CASRVGLAGAYEQYF	TGTGCCAGCAGGGTCGGGTTAGCGGGGGCCTACGAGCAGTACTTC
TRBD2	many	TRBJ2-1	TRBV29-1	CSSMTSGKVNEQFF	TGCAGCTCCATGACTAGCGGGAAGGTAAATGAGCAGTTCTTC
.	many	TRBJ2-3	TRBV4-3	CASSQDEGGQWTDTQYF	TGCGCCAGCAGCCAAGATGAAGGAGGGCAGTGGACAGATACGCAGTATTTT
.	once	TRBJ2-2	TRBV6-2/TRBV6-3	CASGPALQAGELFF	TGTGCCAGCGGTCCCGCCCTCCAGGCCGGGGAGCTGTTTTTT
.	many	TRBJ2-1	TRBV6-5	CASSRTLGDEQFF	TGTGCCAGCAGTAGGACCCTGGGTGATGAGCAGTTCTTC
TRBD1	many	TRBJ2-7	TRBV28	CASSEQGAGYYEQYF	TGTGCCAGCAGCGAACAGGGGGCAGGATACTACGAGCAGTACTTC
TRBD1	.	TRBJ1-5	TRBV19	CASSTKIQGATQPQHF	TGTGCCAGTAGTACCAAAATACAGGGGGCGACTCAGCCCCAGCATTTT
TRBD2	.	TRBJ2-2	TRBV7-9	CASSVRSGSNTGELFF	TGTGCCAGCAGCGTTCGTAGCGGGAGCAACACCGGGGAGCTGTTTTTT
.	many	TRBJ1-2	TRBV6-2/TRBV6-3	CASSYSAANYGYTF	TGTGCCAGCAGTTACTCTGCAGCTAACTATGGCTACACCTTC
TRBD2	many	TRBJ2-2	TRBV19	CASSRTSWTTGELFF	TGTGCCAGTAGTAGGACTAGCTGGACCACCGGGGAGCTGTTTTTT
TRBD1	.	TRBJ1-1	TRBV5-1	CASSGSPGQGISEAFF	TGCGCCAGCAGCGGAAGTCCGGGACAGGGCATCTCTGAAGCTTTCTTT
.	few	TRBJ2-2	TRBV3-2	CASSQDRLAGSRGTGELFF	TGTGCCAGCAGCCAAGATAGACTAGCGGGATCGCGGGGCACCGGGGAGCTGTTTTTT
.	many	TRBJ1-5	TRBV4-2	CASSQGPDQPQHF	TGTGCCAGCAGCCAAGGGCCGGATCAGCCCCAGCATTTT
.	many	TRBJ2-3	TRBV6-6	CASSYGGEVRSPDTQYF	TGTGCCAGCAGTTACGGCGGGGAGGTTCGGAGCCCAGATACGCAGTATTTT
TRBD1	.	TRBJ2-1	TRBV5-8	CASSRPGTGKHEQFF	TGTGCCAGCAGCCGTCCCGGGACAGGGAAGCATGAGCAGTTCTTC
.	.	TRBJ2-7	TRBV2	CASSEGVGYEQYF	TGTGCCAGCAGTGAAGGCGTCGGGTACGAGCAGTACTTC
.	many	TRBJ2-7	TRBV6-1	CASSEAPYLGKLKDEQYF	TGTGCCAGCAGTGAAGCGCCTTACCTGGGGAAATTGAAGGACGAGCAGTACTTC
.	many	TRBJ2-5	TRBV20-1	CSARPFGADATQYF	TGCAGTGCTAGGCCTTTCGGAGCGGACGCGACCCAGTACTTC
TRBD2	once	TRBJ2-5	TRBV2	CASRPMPATSAQETQYF	TGTGCCAGCAGACCAATGCCAGCGACTAGCGCCCAAGAGACCCAGTACTTC
TRBD1	.	TRBJ2-2	TRBV19	CASTLTGGTGELSF	TGTGCCAGTACCTTGACAGGGGGAACCGGGGAGCTGTCTTTT
TRBD1	many	TRBJ1-5	TRBV2	CASRDRVSNQPQHF	TGTGCCAGCAGGGACAGGGTAAGCAATCAGCCCCAGCATTTT
TRBD1	.	TRBJ2-2	TRBV12-3/TRBV12-4	CASSPPGQRNTGEMFF	TGTGCCAGCAGTCCTCCGGGACAGAGAAACACCGGGGAGATGTTTTTT
TRBD2	many	TRBJ2-3	TRBV11-3	CASSQGTSGNRPDTQYF	TGTGCCAGCAGTCAGGGGACTAGCGGGAATCGTCCAGATACGCAGTATTTT
TRBD1	.	TRBJ1-5	TRBV5-5	CASSSGGGNQPQHF	TGTGCCAGCAGCTCAGGGGGGGGCAATCAGCCCCAGCATTTT
.	many	TRBJ1-3	TRBV3-1	CASSPRTEGNTIYF	TGTGCCAGCAGCCCCCGGACGGAAGGAAACACCATATATTTT
.	many	TRBJ2-3	TRBV12-3/TRBV12-4	CASSPSQPGKDTQYF	TGTGCCAGCAGTCCCTCGCAGCCAGGGAAAGATACGCAGTATTTT
TRBD2	many	TRBJ2-7	TRBV20-1	CSASGLAEGGGEQYF	TGCAGTGCTAGTGGGCTAGCGGAGGGCGGAGGAGAGCAGTACTTC
.	many	TRBJ2-7	TRBV7-2	CASSSNRASYEQYF	TGTGCCAGCAGCTCAAACAGGGCTAGCTACGAGCAGTACTTC
TRBD2	many	TRBJ2-7	TRBV5-1	CASSLVSSLAGSYEQYF	TGCGCCAGCAGCTTGGTAAGCTCACTAGCGGGATCCTACGAGCAGTACTTC
TRBD1	.	TRBJ1-5	TRBV30	CAWSSGGGNQPQHF	TGTGCCTGGAGTTCAGGGGGAGGCAATCAGCCCCAGCATTTT
TRBD2	many	TRBJ2-1	TRBV20-1	CSARVIAGGYNEQFF	TGCAGTGCTAGAGTCATAGCGGGAGGCTACAATGAGCAGTTCTTC
.	many	TRBJ2-3	TRBV20-1	CSARAPASSTDTQYF	TGCAGTGCTAGAGCTCCGGCTTCTAGCACAGATACGCAGTATTTT
.	many	TRBJ2-5	TRBV24-1	CATSDGQGGKETQYF	TGTGCCACCAGTGATGGACAAGGGGGAAAAGAGACCCAGTACTTC
TRBD2	many	TRBJ2-7	TRBV7-8	CASSLQTSNEQYF	TGTGCCAGCAGCTTACAGACTAGCAACGAGCAGTACTTC
.	many	TRBJ2-7	TRBV6-4	CARQGTPYYEQYF	TGTGCCAGACAGGGTACTCCCTACTACGAGCAGTACTTC
TRBD2	many	TRBJ2-1	TRBV5-5	CASSFYLAEEEMAYNEQFF	TGTGCCAGCAGCTTCTACCTAGCGGAGGAGGAAATGGCCTACAATGAGCAGTTCTTC
TRBD2	many	TRBJ2-1	TRBV24-1	CATSLGTSGRDEQFF	TGTGCCACCTCCCTCGGGACTAGCGGGAGAGATGAGCAGTTCTTC
TRBD1	.	TRBJ1-6	TRBV6-5	CASSYSGTGGSPLHF	TGTGCCAGCAGTTACTCGGGGACAGGAGGCTCACCCCTCCACTTT
.	many	TRBJ1-6	TRBV2	CASSVEGQSPLHF	TGTGCCAGCAGTGTCGAGGGGCAGTCACCCCTCCACTTT
.	few	TRBJ2-5	TRBV5-4	CASSLGPLETQYF	TGTGCCAGCAGCTTGGGGCCACTGGAGACCCAGTACTTC
.	.	TRBJ2-3	TRBV18	CASSPTGPRTDTQYF	TGTGCCAGCTCACCAACTGGACCTCGCACAGATACGCAGTATTTT
.	many	TRBJ2-3	TRBV7-9	CASSLWRLGTDTQYF	TGTGCCAGCAGCTTATGGCGGTTGGGCACAGATACGCAGTATTTT
TRBD1	many	TRBJ2-3	TRBV28	CASSSRTGYTDTQYF	TGTGCCAGCAGTTCACGGACAGGGTACACAGATACGCAGTATTTT